Listed here is a single T cell receptor (beta chain). The antigen remains unidentified. This sample was taken from a study of graft-versus-host responses after intestinal transplantation. Study as a whole: Isolated intestinal, liver-intestinal, or multivisceral transplants had been given to the recipients. Each patient got anti-thymocyte globulin induction, then tacrolimus and steroids for about 3 years.

Germline V gives CDR1 SGHVS, CDR2 FQNEAQ. V was trimmed by 5 bases and J by 4 bases, leaving 28 bases between them. This CDR3 comprises 19 residues. Sequencing used immunoSEQ multiplex PCR; TCRdb keeps in-frame clones, though not all of them. The table records around 55,000 clones, around 90% of them present only once. Study findings and constraints: Those patients showing graft-donor T cell macrochimerism displayed high graft-versus-host to host-versus-graft clonal ratios in allografts.

This chain links TRBV7-8 with TRBJ2-3; perhaps TRBD2 as D (5 bases). The TCR sequence derives from a human donor who was the organ donor for an intestinal transplant. The sample consisted of unstimulated CD4+ T cells sorted from spleen or lymph node cells, taken before transplant. This CDR3 is CASSHLTFAGGNRADTQYF. The CDR3 coding sequence is TGTGCCAGCAGCCACCTTACGTTTGCAGGAGGTAATCGAGCAGATACGCAGTATTTT.